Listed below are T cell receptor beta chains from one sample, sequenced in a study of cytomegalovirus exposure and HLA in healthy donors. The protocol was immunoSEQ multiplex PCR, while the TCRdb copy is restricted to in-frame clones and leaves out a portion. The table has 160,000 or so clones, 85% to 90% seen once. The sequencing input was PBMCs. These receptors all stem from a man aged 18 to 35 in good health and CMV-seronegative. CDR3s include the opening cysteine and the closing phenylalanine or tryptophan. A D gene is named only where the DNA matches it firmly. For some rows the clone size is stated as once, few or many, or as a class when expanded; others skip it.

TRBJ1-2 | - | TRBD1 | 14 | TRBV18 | TGTGCCAGCTCGCCAGGGACAGGGGGGTATGGCTACACCTTC | CASSPGTGGYGYTF
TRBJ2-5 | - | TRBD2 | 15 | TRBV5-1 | TGCGCCAGCAGCCCAGCGGGGGGGTACCAAGAGACCCAGTACTTC | CASSPAGGYQETQYF
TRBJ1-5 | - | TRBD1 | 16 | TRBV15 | TGTGCCACCAGCAGCGGACAGGGGGCCGGCAATCAGCCCCAGCATTTT | CATSSGQGAGNQPQHF
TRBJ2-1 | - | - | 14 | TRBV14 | TGTGCCAGCAGCCACAGGGGTTTACACAATGAGCAGTTCTTC | CASSHRGLHNEQFF
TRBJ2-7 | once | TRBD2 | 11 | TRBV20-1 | TGCAGTACTTTAGCGGGAGCCGAGCAGTACTTC | CSTLAGAEQYF
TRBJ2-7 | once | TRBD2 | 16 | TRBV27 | TGTGCCAGCACCCGAACCCGGCTAGCGGGAGCCCACGAGCAGTACTTC | CASTRTRLAGAHEQYF
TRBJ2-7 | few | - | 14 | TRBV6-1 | TGTGCCAGCAGTGAATTAGCGGCACCCTACGAGCAGTACTTC | CASSELAAPYEQYF
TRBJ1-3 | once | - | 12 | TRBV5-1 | TGCGCCAGCAGCCCAGGACAGCGCCCCATATATTTT | CASSPGQRPIYF
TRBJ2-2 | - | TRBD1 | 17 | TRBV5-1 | TGCGCCAGCAGCTTAACGGGACAGGGTACGAACACCGGGGAGCTGTTTTTT | CASSLTGQGTNTGELFF
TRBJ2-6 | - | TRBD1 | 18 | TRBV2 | TGTGCCAGCAGTACCACCGGGACAGGCATCTCTGGGGCCAACGTCCTGACTTTC | CASSTTGTGISGANVLTF
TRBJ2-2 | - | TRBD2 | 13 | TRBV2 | TGTGCCAGCACGGGAGGAGACACCGGGGAGCTGTTTTTT | CASTGGDTGELFF
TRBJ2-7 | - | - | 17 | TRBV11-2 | TGTGCCAGCACCCGCCAATCTGCTGCTCTATCCTACTACGAGCAGTACTTC | CASTRQSAALSYYEQYF
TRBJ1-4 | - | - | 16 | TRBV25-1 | TGTGCCAGCAGTGCGTTTCCCGGGGTCGATGGCGAAAAACTGTTTTTT | CASSAFPGVDGEKLFF
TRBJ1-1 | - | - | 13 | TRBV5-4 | TGTGCCAGCAAGGGGGAGGGGAACACTGAAGCTTTCTTT | CASKGEGNTEAFF
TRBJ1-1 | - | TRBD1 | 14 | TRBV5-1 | TGCGCCAGCAGGCGACAGACAGGGGGCACTGAAGCTTTCTTT | CASRRQTGGTEAFF
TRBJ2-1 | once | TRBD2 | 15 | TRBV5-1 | TGCGCCAGCAGCACCGTAGCGGGCTCCTACAATGAGCAGTTCTTC | CASSTVAGSYNEQFF